What follows describes a single TCR beta chain. The CDR3 extends over 15 amino acids. With 1 base removed from V and 2 bases from J, the gap between germline ends came to 11 bases. CDR1 is SGHNT, CDR2 YENEEA, per germline. The record originates from a study of cytomegalovirus exposure and HLA in healthy donors. Vbeta (60) and Jbeta (13) primers were used in the PCR. Some clones are missing from TCRdb's copy, which holds only in-frame ones; the method was immunoSEQ multiplex PCR. The repertoire table contains approximately 110,000 clones. The rearrangement joins TRBV11-3 to TRBJ2-5, with D possibly matching TRBD1 (6 bases). The sequence came from a man between 45 and 60 years old in good health and CMV-seronegative. Source material: PBMCs. The CDR3 is CASSLAPGAQETQYF. In DNA form, the CDR3 reads TGTGCCAGCAGCTTAGCCCCAGGGGCGCAAGAGACCCAGTACTTC.